This T cell receptor (beta chain) was sequenced for a study of vaccination and CD4 T cells after COVID-19. Study in general: Convalescent individuals numbered four females and six males, two being Hispanic. Convalescent patients gave post-COVID blood a median around 91 days post-diagnosis, range 35 to 161.

Germline assignment: CDR1 LNHDA and CDR2 SQIVND (reference sequence). V was clipped by 1 base and J by 5 bases, with 9 bases between them. This CDR3 has 15 amino acids. Once obtained from cultured CD4+ T cells, the DNA was sequenced using the Oncomine TCR Beta short-read assay. TCRdb reprocessed the PCR reads with MiXCR, giving one entry per CDR3 protein. The sample yields 20,000 to 25,000 distinct CDR3 sequences, roughly 70% seen once. Treatment: roughly nine-day PBMC culture with coronavirus spike peptide pools or control peptides (ViraFEST assay). Comment on this clonotype: Antigen unknown.

This clonotype originated in a human donor who had recovered from COVID-19. The chain employs TRBV19 and TRBJ1-6; D gene ambiguous. The source material was CD4+ T cells from blood, cultured in vitro. The CDR3 DNA reads TGTGCCAGTAGTATAGGGGCAGCCGATAATTCACCCCTCCACTTT. This encodes CASSIGAADNSPLHF.